Included here is one T cell receptor beta chain sequence, with context. Generated by immunoSEQ multiplex PCR, the TCRdb table keeps only in-frame clones and is missing some. The sample comprises just over 250,000 clones, 75% to 90% of which are singletons, and around 9.6% rests with the top ten. The sample is drawn from a study of blood T cell repertoires in COVID-19. The CDR3 runs 15 residues. The V gene's germline CDR1 is SGHVS and CDR2 FNYEAQ. Trimming took 5 bases from V and 4 from J, leaving 15 bases between them. This chain uses TRBV7-6 with TRBJ1-5, with D uncertain. The specimen sequenced was peripheral blood. This sequence was found in a woman aged 70 to 79 with COVID-19, enrolled during active disease. The CDR3 protein is CASSPGRGRNQPQHF. Here the CDR3 DNA reads TGTGCCAGCAGCCCCGGACGGGGTCGGAATCAGCCCCAGCATTTT.